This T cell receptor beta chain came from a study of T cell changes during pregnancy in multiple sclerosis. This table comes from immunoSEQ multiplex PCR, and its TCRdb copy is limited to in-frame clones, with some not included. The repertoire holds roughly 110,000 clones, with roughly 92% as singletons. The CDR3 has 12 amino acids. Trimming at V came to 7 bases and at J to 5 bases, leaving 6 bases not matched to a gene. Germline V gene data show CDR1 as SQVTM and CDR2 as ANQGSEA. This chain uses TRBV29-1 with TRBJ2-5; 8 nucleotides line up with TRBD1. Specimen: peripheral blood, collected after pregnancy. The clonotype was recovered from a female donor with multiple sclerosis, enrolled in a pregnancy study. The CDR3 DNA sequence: TGCAGCGCCAGGGGGCGAGGGGAGACCCAGTACTTC. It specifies CSARGRGETQYF.